A selection of T cell receptor beta chains follows, all from one sample in a study of CD8 T cells in Susac syndrome. TCRdb analysed the immunoSEQ multiplex PCR reads with MiXCR anew, one entry per CDR3 protein. The top ten clones hold about 0.095% of a sample with around 150,000 distinct CDR3 sequences, roughly 94% of them seen once. Sequencing was carried out using CD4+ T cells from PBMCs. These receptors came from a human donor with multiple sclerosis. The CDR3 runs from the conserved cysteine through the conserved F or W. The D gene is left open where the match is weak. Size is stated for part of the rows, as once, few or many counts, or as a class when the clone is expanded.

j_call,d_call,clone_size,v_call,cdr3_nt,cdr3_aa
TRBJ2-4,TRBD2,NA,TRBV5-1,TGCGCCAGCAGCTTGGTTAGCGGGACGTACATTCAGTACTTC,CASSLVSGTYIQYF
TRBJ1-2,TRBD1,NA,TRBV2,TGTGCCAGCAGTGAAACCCCGACAGGGATGGCAAAAGGCTACACCTTC,CASSETPTGMAKGYTF
TRBJ1-4,TRBD1,NA,TRBV29-1,TGCAGCGTCGCCCGACAGGGCGGGGAGGAAAAACTGTTTTTT,CSVARQGGEEKLFF
TRBJ2-7,NA,NA,TRBV7-9,TGTGCCAGCAGCTTACAGCGGTTTGCCTCCTACGAGCAGTACTTC,CASSLQRFASYEQYF
TRBJ2-7,NA,NA,TRBV6-5,TGTGCCAGCAGTTACTCGGCGGGGCCCACCGTAAGCTCCTACGAGCAGTACTTC,CASSYSAGPTVSSYEQYF
TRBJ2-3,TRBD2,few,TRBV27,TGTGCCAGCAGACTAGCGTACACAGATACGCAGTATTTT,CASRLAYTDTQYF
TRBJ2-7,NA,NA,TRBV30,TGTGCCTGGAATCCCGGAGTGTCCTACGAGCAGTACTTC,CAWNPGVSYEQYF
TRBJ1-1,TRBD1,NA,TRBV28,TGTGCCAGCAGTTTAGGGGACAGGGGATTTGAAGCTTTCTTT,CASSLGDRGFEAFF
TRBJ2-5,NA,NA,TRBV7-9,TGTGCCAGCAGCCCGCAAAGTTCGGGGGAGACCCAGTACTTC,CASSPQSSGETQYF
TRBJ2-1,TRBD2,NA,TRBV4-3,TGCGCCAGCAGCCAGCCCTCTGGCGGGAGGAATGAGCAGTTCTTC,CASSQPSGGRNEQFF
TRBJ2-5,NA,once,TRBV7-2,TGTGCCAGCGGACCTTTTACCGGGCCTATAAGAGAGACCCAGTACTTC,CASGPFTGPIRETQYF
TRBJ1-1,NA,few,TRBV7-2,TGTGCCAGCAGCCCCTCGGGGGAGAACACTGAAGCTTTCTTT,CASSPSGENTEAFF
TRBJ2-5,NA,NA,TRBV6-2/TRBV6-3,TGTGCCAGCAGTTACTCCCCCGACGGTGATGAGGAGACCCAGTACTTC,CASSYSPDGDEETQYF